The entry below describes one T cell receptor beta chain. Data came from immunoSEQ multiplex PCR; TCRdb stores just in-frame clones and leaves some out. The table records approximately 180,000 clones, around 90% of them present only once. The germline CDR1 and CDR2 sequences are MNHEY and SMNVEV (reference sequence). The J segment lost 3 bases and the V segment lost 5 bases, leaving 6 bases of the junction unmatched. The CDR3 is made up of 15 amino acids. The sample is drawn from a study of T cell responses to AZD1222 COVID-19 vaccine. The sample was peripheral blood, taken 28 days after the second dose of the MenACWY control vaccine. This receptor was identified in an adult who received the MenACWY meningococcal vaccine as a control. This rearrangement joins TRBV27 to TRBJ1-4, with 7 positions matching TRBD1. The CDR3: CASSPRDRPNEKLFF. The CDR3 DNA reads as TGTGCCAGCAGTCCCCGGGACAGACCTAATGAAAAACTGTTTTTT. Supplemented by reference TRBV27 and TRBJ1-4, the full variable domain reads EAQVTQNPRYLITVTGKKLTVTCSQNMNHEYMSWYRQDPGLGLRQIYYSMNVEVTDKGDVPEGYKVSRKEKRNFPLILESPSPNQTSLYFCASSPRDRPNEKLFFGSGTQLSVL.